The T cell receptor (beta chain) under discussion was sequenced for a study of cytomegalovirus exposure and HLA in healthy donors. Overall study results and limits: TRBV6-2, TRBV6-3 and other indistinguishable V segments were excluded. In a later analysis, HLA-associated beta chains showed higher expansion and lower generation probabilities than comparable chains.

This CDR3 comprises 15 residues. V gave up 5 bases and J gave up 1 base; unmatched junction bases: 5. CDR1 is SGHNT and CDR2 is YENEEA in the germline V gene. With 60 Vbeta and 13 Jbeta primers, the PCR was carried out. The repertoire was sequenced with immunoSEQ multiplex PCR; TCRdb's copy has only in-frame clones and lacks some. Of more than 100,000 clones in the sample, nearly 65% are singletons; the top ten hold over 8%. This clone was observed once. The antigen is unknown. The specimen sequenced was PBMCs. The chain employs TRBV11-3 and TRBJ2-3; 8 bases line up with TRBD2. This sequence originates from a man aged 40-50 years in good health and CMV-seropositive. CDR3 loop: CASSLAGGRTDTQYF. CDR3 bases: TGTGCCAGCAGCCTGGCGGGGGGACGCACAGATACGCAGTATTTT.